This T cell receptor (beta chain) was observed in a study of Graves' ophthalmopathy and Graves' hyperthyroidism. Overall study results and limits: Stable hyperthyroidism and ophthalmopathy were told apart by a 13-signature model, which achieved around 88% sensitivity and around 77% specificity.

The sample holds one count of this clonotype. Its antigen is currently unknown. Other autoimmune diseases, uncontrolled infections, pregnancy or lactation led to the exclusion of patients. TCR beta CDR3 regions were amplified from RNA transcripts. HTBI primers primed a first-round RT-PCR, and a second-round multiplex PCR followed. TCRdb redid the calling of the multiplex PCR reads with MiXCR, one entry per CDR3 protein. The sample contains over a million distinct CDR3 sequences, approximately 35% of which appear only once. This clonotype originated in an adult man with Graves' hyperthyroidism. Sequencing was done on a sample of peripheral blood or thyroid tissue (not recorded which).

The CDR3 spells CASSVGGVGASMGKLFF. The CDR3 nucleotides are TGTGCCAGCAGCGTAGGCGGTGTCGGGGCGAGTATGGGAAAACTGTTTTTT. The chain is built from TRBV9 and TRBJ1-4; D might be TRBD1 (5 bases). V was clipped by 0 bases and J by 10 bases, with 22 bases between them. There are 17 residues in the CDR3. Germline CDR1 SGDLS, CDR2 YYNGEE.